These 6 T cell receptor beta chains originate from one sample sequenced in a study of cytomegalovirus exposure and HLA in healthy donors. The PCR made use of 60 Vbeta and 13 Jbeta primers. Assay used: immunoSEQ multiplex PCR; TCRdb lists only in-frame clones, some missing. Among 170,000 or so clones listed, just under 80% were seen once. Sequencing was performed on PBMCs. These receptor sequences come from a woman aged 50 to 65 in good health and CMV-seropositive.

The gene calls are TRBV28 and TRBJ2-4; D remains ambiguous. CDR1 and CDR2 (germline): MDHEN, SYDVKM. V lost 3 bases and J 3 bases, leaving 18 bases between the germline ends. This CDR3 has 17 amino acids. The DNA for the CDR3 is TGTGCCAGCAGTTTCCGCTTAGCTTTCCCGGGCAAAAACATTCAGTACTTC. This sequence encodes CASSFRLAFPGKNIQYF.

This clone was seen once. This sequence joins TRBV11-3 and TRBJ2-2; no clear D gene. The V and J ends lost 4 bases and 7 bases respectively, with 7 bases between them. The CDR3 is 12 residues long. Germline CDR1 reads SGHNT; CDR2 reads YENEEA. CDR3 sequence reads: CASSSSGGELFF. CDR3 sequence (DNA): TGTGCCAGCAGCTCCAGTGGCGGGGAGCTGTTTTTT.

V gene TRBV15 combines with J gene TRBJ2-4; D uncertain. The CDR3 has 13 residues. Germline V lookup: CDR1 LNHNV, CDR2 YYDKDF (reference sequence). The V gene lost 4 bases and the J gene lost 5 bases, with 9 bases spanning the gap. The CDR3 is CATSKEPENIQYF. The CDR3 DNA reads as TGTGCCACCAGCAAAGAGCCGGAAAACATTCAGTACTTC.

V is TRBV19 and J is TRBJ2-7, with 9 bases matching TRBD2. In germline, CDR1 is LNHDA, CDR2 SQIVND (reference sequence). The ends lost 0 bases at V and 6 bases at J; junction bases unmatched: 6. The CDR3 is made up of 15 amino acids. The DNA for the CDR3 is TGTGCCAGTAGTATAGATCTGGGGACTAGCAGCGAGCAGTACTTC. Its protein product is CASSIDLGTSSEQYF.

The chain uses TRBV28 and TRBJ1-1, with a tentative D call TRBD1 (5 bases). V was cut by 2 bases and J by 5 bases, with 9 bases left in between. Germline V CDR1 and CDR2: MDHEN, SYDVKM. The CDR3 length is 13 residues. The CDR3 DNA sequence: TGTGCCAGCAGTTTACGCAGGGATACTGAAGCTTTCTTT. This sequence encodes CASSLRRDTEAFF.

The chain is built from TRBV10-3 and TRBJ1-3; possible D gene TRBD1, 5 bases. The CDR3 contains 14 residues. Per the germline V gene, CDR1 is ENHRY and CDR2 is SYGVKD. V lost 7 bases and J 5 bases, leaving 15 bases between the germline ends. CDR3 coding DNA: TGTGCCATCACCGCGGGACCGGGAAGAAACACCATATATTTT. This gives the protein CAITAGPGRNTIYF.